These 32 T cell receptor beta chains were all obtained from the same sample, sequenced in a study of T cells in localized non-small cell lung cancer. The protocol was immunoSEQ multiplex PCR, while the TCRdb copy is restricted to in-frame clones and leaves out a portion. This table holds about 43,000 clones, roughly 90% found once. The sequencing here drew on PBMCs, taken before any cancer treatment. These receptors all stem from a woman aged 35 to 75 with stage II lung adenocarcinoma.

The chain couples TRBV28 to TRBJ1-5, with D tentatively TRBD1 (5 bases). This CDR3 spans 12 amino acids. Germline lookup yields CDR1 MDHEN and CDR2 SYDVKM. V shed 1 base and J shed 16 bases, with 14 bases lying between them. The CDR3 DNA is TGTGCCAGCAGTTTATTACAGGAGAGGTCCCATTTT. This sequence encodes CASSLLQERSHF.

The CDR3 here is CASSLGLVNYGYTF. For the CDR3, the DNA is TGTGCCAGCAGCTTGGGACTAGTAAACTATGGCTACACCTTC. V usage is TRBV5-4 and J usage is TRBJ1-2; D not certain. CDR3 size: 14 residues. Trimming shortened V by 0 bases and J by 2 bases, and 8 bases separated the two germline ends. CDR1 is SGHNT and CDR2 is YYREEE in the germline V gene (reference sequence).

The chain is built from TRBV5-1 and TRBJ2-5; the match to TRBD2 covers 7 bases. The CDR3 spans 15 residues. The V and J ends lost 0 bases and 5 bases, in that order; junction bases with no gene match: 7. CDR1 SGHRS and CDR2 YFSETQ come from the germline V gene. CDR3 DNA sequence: TGCGCCAGCAGCTTGGCGCGGACTAGTGACGAGACCCAGTACTTC. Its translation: CASSLARTSDETQYF.

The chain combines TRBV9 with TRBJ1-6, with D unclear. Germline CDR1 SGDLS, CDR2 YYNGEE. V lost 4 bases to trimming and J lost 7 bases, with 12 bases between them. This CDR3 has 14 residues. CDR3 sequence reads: CASSIGVVNSPLHF. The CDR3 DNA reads TGTGCCAGCAGCATCGGGGTTGTCAATTCACCCCTCCACTTT.

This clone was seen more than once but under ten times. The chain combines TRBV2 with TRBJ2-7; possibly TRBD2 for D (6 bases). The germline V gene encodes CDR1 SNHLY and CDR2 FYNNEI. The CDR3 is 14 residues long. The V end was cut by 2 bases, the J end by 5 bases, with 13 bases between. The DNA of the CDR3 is TGTGCCAGCAGTGAAATGCGGGATTGGAACGAGCAGTACTTC. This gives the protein CASSEMRDWNEQYF.

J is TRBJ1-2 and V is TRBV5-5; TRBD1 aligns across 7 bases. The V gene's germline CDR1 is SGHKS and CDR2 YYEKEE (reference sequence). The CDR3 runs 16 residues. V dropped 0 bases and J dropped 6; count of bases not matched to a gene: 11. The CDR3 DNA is TGTGCCAGCAGCTTGGGTTTCGGACAGGAGTTCAATGGCTACACCTTC. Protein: CASSLGFGQEFNGYTF.

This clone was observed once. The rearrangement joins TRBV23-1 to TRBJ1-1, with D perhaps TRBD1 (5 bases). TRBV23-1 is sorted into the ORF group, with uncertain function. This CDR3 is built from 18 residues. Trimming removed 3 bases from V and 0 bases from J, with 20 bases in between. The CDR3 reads CASSHIVTATLLNTEAFF. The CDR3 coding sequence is TGCGCCAGCAGTCACATAGTGACAGCGACTCTCCTGAACACTGAAGCTTTCTTT.

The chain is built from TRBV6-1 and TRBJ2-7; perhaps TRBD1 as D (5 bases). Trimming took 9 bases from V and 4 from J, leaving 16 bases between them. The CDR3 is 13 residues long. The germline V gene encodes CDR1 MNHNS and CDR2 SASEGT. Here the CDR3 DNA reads TGTGCCAGTCGCTCGACAGCCCTTTACGAGCAGTACTTC. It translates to CASRSTALYEQYF.

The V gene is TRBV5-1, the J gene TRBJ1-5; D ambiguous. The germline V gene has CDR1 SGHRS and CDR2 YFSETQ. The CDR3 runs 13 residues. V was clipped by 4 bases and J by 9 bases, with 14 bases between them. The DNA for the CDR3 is TGCGCCAGCAGCGCCGGAGGTTTATCGCCCCAGCATTTT. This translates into CASSAGGLSPQHF.

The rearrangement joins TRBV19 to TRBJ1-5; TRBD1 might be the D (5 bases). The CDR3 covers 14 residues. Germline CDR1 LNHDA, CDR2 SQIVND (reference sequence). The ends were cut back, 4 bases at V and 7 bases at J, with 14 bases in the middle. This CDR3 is CASSNLAGYQPQHF. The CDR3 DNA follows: TGTGCCAGTAGTAATTTGGCAGGGTACCAGCCCCAGCATTTT.

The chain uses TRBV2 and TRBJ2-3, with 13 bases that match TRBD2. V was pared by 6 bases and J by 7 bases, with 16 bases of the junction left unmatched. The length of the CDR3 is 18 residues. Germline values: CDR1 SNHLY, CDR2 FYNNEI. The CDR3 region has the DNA TGTGCCAGCAGGGGGGGCCCCGGACTAGCGGGAGATGAGAATACGCAGTATTTT. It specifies CASRGGPGLAGDENTQYF.

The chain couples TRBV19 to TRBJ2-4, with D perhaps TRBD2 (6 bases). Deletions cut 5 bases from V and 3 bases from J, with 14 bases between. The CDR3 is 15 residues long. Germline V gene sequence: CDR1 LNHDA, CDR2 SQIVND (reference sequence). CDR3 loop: CASSSGGEGKNIQYF. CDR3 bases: TGTGCCAGTAGTTCCGGGGGAGAGGGCAAAAACATTCAGTACTTC.

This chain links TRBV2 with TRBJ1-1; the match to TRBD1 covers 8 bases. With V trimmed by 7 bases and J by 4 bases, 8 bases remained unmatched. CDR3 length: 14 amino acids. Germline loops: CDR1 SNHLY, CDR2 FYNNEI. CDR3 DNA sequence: TGTGCCAGCACCAAGGACAGGGCGGGCACTGAAGCTTTCTTT. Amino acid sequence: CASTKDRAGTEAFF.

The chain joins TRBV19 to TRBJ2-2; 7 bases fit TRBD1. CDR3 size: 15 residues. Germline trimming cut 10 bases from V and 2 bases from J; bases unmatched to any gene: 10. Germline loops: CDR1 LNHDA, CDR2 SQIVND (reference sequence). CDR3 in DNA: TGTGCCACCAGGCCCCGACAGGGAAACACCGGGGAGCTGTTTTTT. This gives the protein CATRPRQGNTGELFF.

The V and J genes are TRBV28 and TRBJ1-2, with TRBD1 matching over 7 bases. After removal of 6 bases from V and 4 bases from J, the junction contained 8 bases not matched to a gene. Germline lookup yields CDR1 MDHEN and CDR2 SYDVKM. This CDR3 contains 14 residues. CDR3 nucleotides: TGTGCCAGCAGGATAACAGGGGTGCGCTATGGCTACACCTTC. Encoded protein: CASRITGVRYGYTF.

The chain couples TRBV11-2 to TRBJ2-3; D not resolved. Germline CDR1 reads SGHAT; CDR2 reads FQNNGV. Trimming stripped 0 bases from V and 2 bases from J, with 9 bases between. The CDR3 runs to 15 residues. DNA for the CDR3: TGTGCCAGCAGCTTAGATGTCCAGCCCACAGATACGCAGTATTTT. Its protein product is CASSLDVQPTDTQYF. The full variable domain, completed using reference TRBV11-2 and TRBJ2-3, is EAGVAQSPRYKIIEKRQSVAFWCNPISGHATLYWYQQILGQGPKLLIQFQNNGVVDDSQLPKDRFSAERLKGVDSTLKIQPAKLEDSAVYLCASSLDVQPTDTQYFGPGTRLTVL.

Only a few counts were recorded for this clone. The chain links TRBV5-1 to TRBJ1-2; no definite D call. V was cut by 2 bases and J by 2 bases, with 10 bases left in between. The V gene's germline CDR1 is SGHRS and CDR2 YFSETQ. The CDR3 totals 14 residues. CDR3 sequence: CASSFEGPNYGYTF. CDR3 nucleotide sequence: TGCGCCAGCAGCTTCGAAGGACCCAACTATGGCTACACCTTC.

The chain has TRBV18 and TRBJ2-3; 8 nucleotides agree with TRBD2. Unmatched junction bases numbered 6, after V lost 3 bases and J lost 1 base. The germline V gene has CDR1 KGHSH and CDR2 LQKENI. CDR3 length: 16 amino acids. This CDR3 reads CASSPRAGGGTDTQYF. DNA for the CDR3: TGTGCCAGCTCACCTCGGGCGGGAGGAGGCACAGATACGCAGTATTTT.

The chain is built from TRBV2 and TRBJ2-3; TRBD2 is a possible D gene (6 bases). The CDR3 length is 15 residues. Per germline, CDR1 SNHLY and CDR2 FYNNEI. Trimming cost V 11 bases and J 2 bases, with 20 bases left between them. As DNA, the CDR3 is TGTGCCGATAAGCAATACGGGGGAAACACAGATACGCAGTATTTT. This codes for CADKQYGGNTDTQYF.

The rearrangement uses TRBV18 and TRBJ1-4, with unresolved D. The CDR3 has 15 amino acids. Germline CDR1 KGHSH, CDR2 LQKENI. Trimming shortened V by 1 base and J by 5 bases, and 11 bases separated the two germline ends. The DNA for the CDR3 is TGTGCCAGCTCACCACTCGAGACTGGGAATGAAAAACTGTTTTTT. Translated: CASSPLETGNEKLFF.

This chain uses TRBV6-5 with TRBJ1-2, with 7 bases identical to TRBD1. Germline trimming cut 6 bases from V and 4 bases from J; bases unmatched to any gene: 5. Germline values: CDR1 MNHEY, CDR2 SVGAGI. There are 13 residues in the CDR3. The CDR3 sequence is CASRGTVVYGYTF. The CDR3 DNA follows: TGTGCCAGCAGGGGGACAGTCGTCTATGGCTACACCTTC.

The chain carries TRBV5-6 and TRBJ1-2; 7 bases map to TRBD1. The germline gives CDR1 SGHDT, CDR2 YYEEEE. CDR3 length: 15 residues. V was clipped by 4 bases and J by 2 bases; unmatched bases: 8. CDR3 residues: CASSPFDRENYGYTF. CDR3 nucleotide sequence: TGTGCCAGCAGCCCTTTCGACAGGGAGAACTATGGCTACACCTTC.

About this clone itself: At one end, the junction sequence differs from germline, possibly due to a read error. The CDR3 nucleotides are TGTGCCAGCAGTTTAGCCGGACAGGGTAACTATGGCTACACCTTC. Amino acids: CASSLAGQGNYGYTF. The chain employs TRBV7-8 and TRBJ1-2; TRBD1 matches 8 bases. The CDR3 has 15 amino acids. Germline assignment: CDR1 SGHVS and CDR2 FQNEAQ.

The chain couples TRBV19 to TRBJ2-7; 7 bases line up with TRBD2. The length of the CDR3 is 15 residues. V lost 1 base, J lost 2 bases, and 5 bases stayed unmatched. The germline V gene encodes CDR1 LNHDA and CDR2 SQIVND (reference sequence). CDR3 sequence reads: CASSIGAGTTYEQYF. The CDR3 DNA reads TGTGCCAGTAGTATAGGAGCGGGAACGACCTACGAGCAGTACTTC.

Here the CDR3 DNA reads TGCAGCGTTGCCACCTCCAGCTCTGGAAACACCATATATTTT. Translating it yields CSVATSSSGNTIYF. The genes are TRBV29-1 and TRBJ1-3; D remains ambiguous. V was clipped by 4 bases and J by 0 bases, with 10 bases between them. The length of the CDR3 is 14 residues. CDR1 and CDR2 (germline): SQVTM, ANQGSEA.

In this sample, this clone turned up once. Here the CDR3 DNA reads TGCGCCAGCAGTTTTACGGATTCAACTAATGAAAAACTGTTTTTT. Protein sequence: CASSFTDSTNEKLFF. The V gene is TRBV5-1, the J gene TRBJ1-4; D not certain. CDR3 size: 15 residues. V shed 5 bases and J shed 0 bases, with 11 bases lying between them. Germline V gene lookup returns CDR1 SGHRS and CDR2 YFSETQ.

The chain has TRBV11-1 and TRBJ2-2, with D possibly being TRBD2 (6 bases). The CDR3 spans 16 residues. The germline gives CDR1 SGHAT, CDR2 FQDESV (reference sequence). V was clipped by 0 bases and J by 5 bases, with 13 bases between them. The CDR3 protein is CASSLAEGSVTGELFF. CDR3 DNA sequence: TGTGCCAGCAGCTTAGCGGAGGGATCGGTGACCGGGGAGCTGTTTTTT.

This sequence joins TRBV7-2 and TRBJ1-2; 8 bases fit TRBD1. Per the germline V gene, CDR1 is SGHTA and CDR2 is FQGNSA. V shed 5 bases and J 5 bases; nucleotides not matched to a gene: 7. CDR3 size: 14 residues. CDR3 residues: CASSARTGPYGYTF. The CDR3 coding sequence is TGTGCCAGCAGCGCCCGGACAGGGCCGTATGGCTACACCTTC. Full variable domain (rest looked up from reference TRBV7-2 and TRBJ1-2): GAGVSQSPSNKVTEKGKDVELRCDPISGHTALYWYRQSLGQGLEFLIYFQGNSAPDKSGLPSDRFSAERTGGSVSTLTIQRTQQEDSAVYLCASSARTGPYGYTFGSGTRLTVV.

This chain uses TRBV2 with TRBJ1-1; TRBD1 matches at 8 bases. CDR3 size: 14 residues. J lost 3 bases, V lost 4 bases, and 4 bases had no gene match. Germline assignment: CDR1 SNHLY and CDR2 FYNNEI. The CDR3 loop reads CASSAYRGDTEAFF. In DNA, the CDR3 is TGTGCCAGCAGTGCTTACAGGGGGGACACTGAAGCTTTCTTT.

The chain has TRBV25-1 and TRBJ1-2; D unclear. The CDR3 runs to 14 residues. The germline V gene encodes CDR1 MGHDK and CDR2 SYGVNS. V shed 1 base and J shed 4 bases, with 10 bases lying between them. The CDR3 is CASSESGRIYGYTF. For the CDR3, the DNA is TGTGCCAGCAGTGAATCAGGAAGAATCTATGGCTACACCTTC.

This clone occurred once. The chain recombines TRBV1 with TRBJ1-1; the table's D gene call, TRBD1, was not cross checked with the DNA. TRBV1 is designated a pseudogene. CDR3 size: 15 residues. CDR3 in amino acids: CTSSQAIGQDSEAFF. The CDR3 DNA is TGCACCAGCAGCCAGGCAATCGGACAGGACAGTGAAGCTTTCTTT.

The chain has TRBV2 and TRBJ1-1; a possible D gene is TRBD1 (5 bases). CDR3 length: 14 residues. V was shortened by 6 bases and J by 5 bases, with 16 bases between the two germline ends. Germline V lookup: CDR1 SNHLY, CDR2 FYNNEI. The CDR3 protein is CASRVDTGGTEAFF. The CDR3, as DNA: TGTGCCAGCAGGGTGGACACCGGAGGTACTGAAGCTTTCTTT.